Following are 19 T cell receptor beta chains from one sample sequenced in a study of blood T cell repertoires in COVID-19. Repertoires were generated with immunoSEQ multiplex PCR, while TCRdb's copy carries only in-frame clones and drops some. The sample lists roughly 160,000 clones; more than 75% were seen once. The specimen was peripheral blood. Receptors were obtained from a man aged 50 or older who had recovered from COVID-19.

The chain joins TRBV12-3 or TRBV12-4 to TRBJ2-2; D ambiguous. The CDR3 length is 13 residues. Trimming took off 6 bases at V and 9 bases at J, with 14 bases between the two ends. The CDR3 sequence: CASSLSPDRELFF. Written as DNA, the CDR3 is TGTGCCAGCAGCCTAAGCCCCGACAGGGAGCTGTTTTTT.

The chain joins TRBV7-9 to TRBJ2-2; 7 bases agree with TRBD1. Germline V gene data show CDR1 as SEHNR and CDR2 as FQNEAQ (reference sequence). J gave up 6 bases and V 5 bases, and 6 bases lay outside the gene matches. CDR3 length: 14 amino acids. Here the CDR3 reads CASSKLQGPGELFF. Written as DNA, the CDR3 is TGTGCCAGCAGCAAACTACAGGGGCCCGGGGAGCTGTTTTTT.

This chain links TRBV5-4 with TRBJ2-2; TRBD2 agrees at 7 bases. The CDR3 length is 16 residues. The germline V gene has CDR1 SGHNT and CDR2 YYREEE (reference sequence). The J segment lost 7 bases and the V segment lost 4 bases, leaving 13 bases of the junction unmatched. In DNA form, the CDR3 reads TGTGCCAGCAGCCCCGGGCTGGGAGGGGCCGACGGGGAGCTGTTTTTT. This sequence encodes CASSPGLGGADGELFF.

V usage is TRBV6-5 and J usage is TRBJ1-1; no firm D call. The CDR3 covers 14 residues. The V end was cut by 8 bases, the J end by 3 bases, with 16 bases between. CDR1 MNHEY and CDR2 SVGAGI come from the germline V gene. CDR3: CASVGGPPHTEAFF. The CDR3 coding sequence is TGTGCCAGCGTAGGAGGCCCTCCCCACACTGAAGCTTTCTTT.

This chain connects TRBV7-9 to TRBJ2-7, with 7 bases identical to TRBD1. V was pared by 0 bases and J by 5 bases, with 7 bases of the junction left unmatched. The CDR3 loop spans 15 amino acids. Germline V CDR1 and CDR2: SEHNR, FQNEAQ (reference sequence). CDR3 nucleotide sequence: TGTGCCAGCAGCTTAGCGCCGGGACAGAAGAACGAGCAGTACTTC. Protein product: CASSLAPGQKNEQYF.

The rearrangement links TRBV5-1 to TRBJ2-3; TRBD1 might be the D (5 bases). The CDR3 consists of 15 residues. V was clipped by 4 bases and J by 4 bases, with 16 bases between them. Germline lookup yields CDR1 SGHRS and CDR2 YFSETQ. The CDR3 nucleotides are TGCGCCAGCAGCCCCTATGGGGCGCAGGCAGATACGCAGTATTTT. Protein product: CASSPYGAQADTQYF.

In DNA form, the CDR3 reads TGTGCCAGCAGCCGAGATGGGACAGGGAGCGTGAACACTGAAGCTTTCTTT. It is translated as CASSRDGTGSVNTEAFF. This sequence joins TRBV11-2 and TRBJ1-1, with 9 bases lining up with TRBD1. Germline loops: CDR1 SGHAT, CDR2 FQNNGV. With 5 bases clipped from V and 0 bases from J, the junction kept 10 bases outside the gene matches. This CDR3 is 17 amino acids long.

This rearrangement joins TRBV5-4 to TRBJ2-7; D unclear. The ends were cut back, 0 bases at V and 0 bases at J, with 10 bases in the middle. The germline gives CDR1 SGHNT, CDR2 YYREEE (reference sequence). This CDR3 comprises 15 residues. The CDR3 is CASSLDYQSSYEQYF. The CDR3 region has the DNA TGTGCCAGCAGCTTGGACTATCAGAGCTCCTACGAGCAGTACTTC.

The V gene is TRBV3-1 (or the pseudogene TRBV3-2), the J gene TRBJ2-3; D perhaps matches TRBD2 (7 bases). The ends were cut back, 1 base at V and 1 base at J, with 15 bases in the middle. CDR1 LGHDT and CDR2 YNNKEL come from the germline V gene (reference sequence). CDR3 length: 17 residues. The CDR3 bases are TGTGCCAGCAGCCAAGGGGGGGGCGGGAGAGGCACAGATACGCAGTATTTT. This codes for CASSQGGGGRGTDTQYF.

The V gene is TRBV7-9, the J gene TRBJ2-3; 7 bases match TRBD1. The germline gives CDR1 SEHNR, CDR2 FQNEAQ (reference sequence). The CDR3 is made up of 16 amino acids. The V gene end was trimmed by 6 bases and the J gene end by 2 bases; junction bases not matched to a gene: 11. The CDR3 loop is CASRTRGPNPTDTQYF. The CDR3 bases are TGTGCCAGCAGGACGAGGGGGCCCAATCCCACAGATACGCAGTATTTT.

The chain joins TRBV27 to TRBJ2-7; TRBD2 might be the D (8 bases). There are 19 residues in the CDR3. V dropped 0 bases and J dropped 0 bases, with 21 bases sitting between them. The germline gives CDR1 MNHEY, CDR2 SMNVEV (reference sequence). Here the CDR3 DNA reads TGTGCCAGCAGTTTATCCCTTGGGGTAGCGGGACAGACCTCCTACGAGCAGTACTTC. Its protein is CASSLSLGVAGQTSYEQYF.

The chain links TRBV7-3 to TRBJ2-1; 9 bases fit TRBD1. The J segment lost 7 bases and the V segment lost 1 base, leaving 5 bases of the junction unmatched. Per the germline V gene, CDR1 is SGHTA and CDR2 is FQGTGA. The CDR3 sequence is 15 residues long. For the CDR3, the DNA is TGTGCCAGCAGCTTAAACGGACAGGGGAGGAATGAGCAGTTCTTC. Its protein is CASSLNGQGRNEQFF.

The chain joins TRBV6-4 to TRBJ2-1; 9 nucleotides line up with TRBD2. V was clipped by 0 bases and J by 9 bases; unmatched bases: 6. The CDR3 is made up of 15 amino acids. Germline CDR1 reads MRHNA; CDR2 reads SNTAGT. In DNA, the CDR3 is TGTGCCAGCAGTGACTCCGCGGGGGGGCCTGCTGAGCAGTTCTTC. It translates to CASSDSAGGPAEQFF.

The chain employs TRBV6-5 and TRBJ1-5, with D hard to call. In germline, CDR1 is MNHEY, CDR2 SVGAGI. Trimming took off 0 bases at V and 4 bases at J, with 7 bases between the two ends. The CDR3 length is 14 residues. The CDR3 DNA reads as TGTGCCAGCAGTTACTCGTCGGGGAATCAGCCCCAGCATTTT. Residues: CASSYSSGNQPQHF.

This clone was counted once. The chain employs TRBV5-1 and TRBJ1-4; D is unresolved. Deletions cut 1 base from V and 10 bases from J, with 14 bases between. This CDR3 comprises 14 residues. Germline values: CDR1 SGHRS, CDR2 YFSETQ. The CDR3 loop reads CASSLQTPEGKLFF. DNA for the CDR3: TGCGCCAGCAGCTTGCAGACCCCCGAGGGAAAACTGTTTTTT.

The chain employs TRBV6-5 and TRBJ2-7, with 13 nucleotides matching TRBD2. Germline V gives CDR1 MNHEY, CDR2 SVGAGI. With V trimmed by 6 bases and J by 2 bases, 4 bases remained unmatched. The CDR3 covers 15 residues. For the CDR3, the DNA is TGTGCCAGCAGACCCGGGACTAGCGGGACCTACGAGCAGTACTTC. Residues: CASRPGTSGTYEQYF.

This clone has only a few counts. The gene calls are TRBV7-2 and TRBJ1-1, with D possibly matching TRBD1 (6 bases). There are 15 residues in the CDR3. With 7 bases removed from V and 0 bases from J, the gap between germline ends came to 15 bases. CDR1 is SGHTA, CDR2 FQGNSA, per germline. The CDR3 protein is CASNILQGMNTEAFF. The CDR3 DNA reads TGTGCCAGCAACATCCTACAGGGTATGAACACTGAAGCTTTCTTT.

The rearrangement joins TRBV25-1 to TRBJ1-2, with TRBD1 as a possible D gene (5 bases). Trimming took off 5 bases at V and 2 bases at J, with 9 bases between the two ends. There are 13 residues in the CDR3. Germline loops: CDR1 MGHDK, CDR2 SYGVNS. As DNA, the CDR3 is TGTGCCAGCAGTACGACAGAAAACTATGGCTACACCTTC. Protein product: CASSTTENYGYTF.

This clone was counted a few times. The chain combines TRBV5-1 with TRBJ2-7, with no clear D. This CDR3 spans 13 amino acids. V was trimmed by 5 bases and J by 0 bases, leaving 9 bases between them. Germline V gives CDR1 SGHRS, CDR2 YFSETQ. The CDR3 here is CASSQVSSYEQYF. The CDR3 DNA reads TGCGCCAGCAGTCAGGTGTCCTCCTACGAGCAGTACTTC. Complete variable domain (other parts from reference TRBV5-1 and TRBJ2-7): KAGVTQTPRYLIKTRGQQVTLSCSPISGHRSVSWYQQTPGQGLQFLFEYFSETQRNKGNFPGRFSGRQFSNSRSEMNVSTLELGDSALYLCASSQVSSYEQYFGPGTRLTVT.